Below, one T cell receptor (beta chain) is given with its context. Antigen specificity is unknown. The sample comes from a study of a mutant IDH1 vaccine in newly diagnosed glioma. Trimming removed 0 bases at V and 5 bases at J, with 11 bases between. Germline CDR1 and CDR2: LNHNV and YYDKDF (reference sequence). This CDR3 is 14 amino acids long. TCRdb's table, derived via immunoSEQ multiplex PCR, lists solely in-frame clones and lacks some. The table lists approximately 50,000 clones, roughly nine tenths of them singletons. Time point described: week 35, safety follow-up. One vaccine dose held 300 ug of mutant IDH1 20-mer peptide and came with topical imiquimod.

The rearrangement links TRBV15 to TRBJ2-7; D remains ambiguous. The specimen comprised PBMCs, sampled from a glioma patient whose treatment included an IDH1 peptide vaccine. The TCR comes from a man aged 35 to 55 with glioma. This CDR3 is CATSRDLVGHEQYF. The CDR3 DNA reads as TGTGCCACCAGCAGAGATTTAGTAGGCCACGAGCAGTACTTC.